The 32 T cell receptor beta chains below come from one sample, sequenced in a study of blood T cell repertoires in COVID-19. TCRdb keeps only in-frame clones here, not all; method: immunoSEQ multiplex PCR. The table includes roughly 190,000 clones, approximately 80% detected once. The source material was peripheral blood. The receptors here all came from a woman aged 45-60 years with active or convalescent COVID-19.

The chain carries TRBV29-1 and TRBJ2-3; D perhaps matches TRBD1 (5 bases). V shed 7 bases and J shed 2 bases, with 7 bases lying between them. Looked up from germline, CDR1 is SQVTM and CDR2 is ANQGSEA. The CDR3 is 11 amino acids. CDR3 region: CSATDTDTQYF. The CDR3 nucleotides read TGCAGCGCGACAGACACAGATACGCAGTATTTT.

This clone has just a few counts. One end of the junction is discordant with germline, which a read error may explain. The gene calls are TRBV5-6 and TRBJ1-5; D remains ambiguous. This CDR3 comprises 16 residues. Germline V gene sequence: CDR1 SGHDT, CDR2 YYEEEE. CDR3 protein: CASSLGGGNSDQPQHF. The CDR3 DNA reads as TGTGCCAGCAGCTTGGGCGGCGGAAATAGCGATCAGCCCCAGCATTTT. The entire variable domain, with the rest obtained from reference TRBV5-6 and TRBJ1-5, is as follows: DAGVTQSPTHLIKTRGQQVTLRCSPKSGHDTVSWYQQALGQGPQFIFQYYEEEERQRGNFPDRFSGHQFPNYSSELNVNALLLGDSALYLCASSLGGGNSDQPQHFGDGTRLSIL.

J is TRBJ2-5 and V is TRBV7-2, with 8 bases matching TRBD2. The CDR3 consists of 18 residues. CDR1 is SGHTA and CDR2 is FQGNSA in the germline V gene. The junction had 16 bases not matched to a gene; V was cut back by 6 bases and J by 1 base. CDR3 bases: TGTGCCAGCAGTTCACAAGGGGGGCGCGGGGGGTTCCAAGAGACCCAGTACTTC. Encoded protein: CASSSQGGRGGFQETQYF.

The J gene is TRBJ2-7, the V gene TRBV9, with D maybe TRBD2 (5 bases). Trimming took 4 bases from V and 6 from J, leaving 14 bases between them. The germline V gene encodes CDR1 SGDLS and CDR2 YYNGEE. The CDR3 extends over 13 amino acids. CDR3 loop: CASSRDPSGEQYF. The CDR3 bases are TGTGCCAGCAGCCGGGATCCCTCCGGCGAGCAGTACTTC.

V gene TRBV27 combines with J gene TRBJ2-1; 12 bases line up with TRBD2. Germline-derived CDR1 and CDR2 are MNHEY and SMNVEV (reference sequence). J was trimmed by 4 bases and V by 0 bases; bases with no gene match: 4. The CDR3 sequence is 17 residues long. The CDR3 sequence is CASSLSLAGGPYNEQFF. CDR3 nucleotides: TGTGCCAGCAGTTTATCCCTAGCGGGAGGGCCGTACAATGAGCAGTTCTTC.

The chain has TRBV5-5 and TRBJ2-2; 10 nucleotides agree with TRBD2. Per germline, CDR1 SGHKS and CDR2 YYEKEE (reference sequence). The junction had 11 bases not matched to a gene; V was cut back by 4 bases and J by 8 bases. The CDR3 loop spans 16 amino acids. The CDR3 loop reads CASSPLAGSLLGELFF. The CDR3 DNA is TGTGCCAGCAGCCCACTAGCGGGGAGCCTGTTAGGGGAGCTGTTTTTT. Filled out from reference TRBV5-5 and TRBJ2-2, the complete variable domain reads DAGVTQSPTHLIKTRGQQVTLRCSPISGHKSVSWYQQVLGQGPQFIFQYYEKEERGRGNFPDRFSARQFPNYSSELNVNALLLGDSALYLCASSPLAGSLLGELFFGEGSRLTVL.

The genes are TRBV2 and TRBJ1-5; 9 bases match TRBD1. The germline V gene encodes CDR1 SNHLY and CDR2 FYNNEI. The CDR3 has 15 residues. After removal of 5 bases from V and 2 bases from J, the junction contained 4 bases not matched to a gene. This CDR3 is CASSPTGGGNQPQHF. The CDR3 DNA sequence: TGTGCCAGCAGTCCGACAGGGGGAGGCAATCAGCCCCAGCATTTT.

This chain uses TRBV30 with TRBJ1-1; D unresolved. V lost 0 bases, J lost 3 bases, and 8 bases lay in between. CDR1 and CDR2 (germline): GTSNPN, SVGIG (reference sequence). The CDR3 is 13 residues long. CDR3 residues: CAWSVTRDTEAFF. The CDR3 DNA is TGTGCCTGGAGTGTAACCCGGGACACTGAAGCTTTCTTT.

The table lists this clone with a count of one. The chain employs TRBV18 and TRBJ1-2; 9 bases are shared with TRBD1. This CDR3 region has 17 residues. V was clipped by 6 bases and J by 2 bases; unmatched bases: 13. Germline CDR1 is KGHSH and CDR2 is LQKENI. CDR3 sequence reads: CASSPSSPGQGNYGYTF. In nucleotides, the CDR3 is TGTGCCAGCTCTCCCTCCTCGCCGGGACAGGGAAACTATGGCTACACCTTC. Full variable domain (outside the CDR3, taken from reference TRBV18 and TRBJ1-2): NAGVMQNPRHLVRRRGQEARLRCSPMKGHSHVYWYRQLPEEGLKFMVYLQKENIIDESGMPKERFSAEFPKEGPSILRIQQVVRGDSAAYFCASSPSSPGQGNYGYTFGSGTRLTVV.

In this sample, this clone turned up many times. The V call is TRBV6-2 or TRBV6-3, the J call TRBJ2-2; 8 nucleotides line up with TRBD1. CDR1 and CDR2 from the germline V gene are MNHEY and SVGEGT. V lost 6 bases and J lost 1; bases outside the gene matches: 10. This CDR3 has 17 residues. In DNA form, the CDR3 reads TGTGCCAGCAGCCCGGGACAGGCGAATTTGAACACCGGGGAGCTGTTTTTT. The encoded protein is CASSPGQANLNTGELFF.

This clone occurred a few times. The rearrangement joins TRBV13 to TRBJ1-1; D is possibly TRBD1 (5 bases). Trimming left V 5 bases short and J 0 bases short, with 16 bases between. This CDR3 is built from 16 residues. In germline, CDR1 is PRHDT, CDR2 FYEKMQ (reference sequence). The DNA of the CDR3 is TGTGCCAGCAGCCTCCGGGGGAGTGGACTGAACACTGAAGCTTTCTTT. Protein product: CASSLRGSGLNTEAFF. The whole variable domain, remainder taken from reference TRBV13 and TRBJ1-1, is AAGVIQSPRHLIKEKRETATLKCYPIPRHDTVYWYQQGPGQDPQFLISFYEKMQSDKGSIPDRFSAQQFSDYHSELNMSSLELGDSALYFCASSLRGSGLNTEAFFGQGTRLTVV.

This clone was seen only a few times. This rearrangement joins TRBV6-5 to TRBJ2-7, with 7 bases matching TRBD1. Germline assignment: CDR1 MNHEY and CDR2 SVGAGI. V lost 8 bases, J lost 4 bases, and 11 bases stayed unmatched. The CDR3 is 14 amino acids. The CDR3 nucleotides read TGTGCCAGCGGAAGACAGGGATCCTTGTACGAGCAGTACTTC. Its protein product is CASGRQGSLYEQYF.

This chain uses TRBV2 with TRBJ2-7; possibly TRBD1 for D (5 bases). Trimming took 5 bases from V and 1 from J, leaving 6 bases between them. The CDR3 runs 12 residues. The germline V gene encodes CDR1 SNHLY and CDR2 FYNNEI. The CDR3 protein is CASSRQSYEQYF. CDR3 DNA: TGTGCCAGCAGTCGACAGTCCTACGAGCAGTACTTC.

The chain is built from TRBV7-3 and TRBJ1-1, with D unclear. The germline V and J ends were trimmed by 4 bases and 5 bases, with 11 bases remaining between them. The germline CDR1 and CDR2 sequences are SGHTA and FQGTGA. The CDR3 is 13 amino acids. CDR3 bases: TGTGCCAGCAGCTCGGGCAGAGGGACTGAAGCTTTCTTT. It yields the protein CASSSGRGTEAFF.

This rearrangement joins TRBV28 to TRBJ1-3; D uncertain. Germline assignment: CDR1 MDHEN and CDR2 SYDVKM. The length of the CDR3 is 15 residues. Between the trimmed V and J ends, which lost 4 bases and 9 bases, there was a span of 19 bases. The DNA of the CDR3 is TGTGCCAGCAGTTCGACGCCCCTTCGGCGGGGCACCATATATTTT. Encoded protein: CASSSTPLRRGTIYF. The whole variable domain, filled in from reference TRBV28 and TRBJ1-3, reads DVKVTQSSRYLVKRTGEKVFLECVQDMDHENMFWYRQDPGLGLRLIYFSYDVKMKEKGDIPEGYSVSREKKERFSLILESASTNQTSMYLCASSSTPLRRGTIYFGEGSWLTVV.

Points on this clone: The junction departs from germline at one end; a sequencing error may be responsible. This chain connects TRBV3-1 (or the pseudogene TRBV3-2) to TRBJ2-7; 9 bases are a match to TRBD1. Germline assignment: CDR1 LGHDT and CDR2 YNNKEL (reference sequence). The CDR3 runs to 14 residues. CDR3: CASSRDGTGGAIDF. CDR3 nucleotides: TGTGCCAGCAGCCGAGACGGAACAGGGGGCGCCATAGACTTC.

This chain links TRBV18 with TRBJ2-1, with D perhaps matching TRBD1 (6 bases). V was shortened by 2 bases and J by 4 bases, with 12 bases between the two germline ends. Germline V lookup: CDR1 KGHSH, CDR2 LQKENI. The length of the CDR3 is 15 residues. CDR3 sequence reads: CASSPLGTTYNEQFF. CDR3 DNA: TGTGCCAGCTCACCATTAGGGACAACATACAATGAGCAGTTCTTC.

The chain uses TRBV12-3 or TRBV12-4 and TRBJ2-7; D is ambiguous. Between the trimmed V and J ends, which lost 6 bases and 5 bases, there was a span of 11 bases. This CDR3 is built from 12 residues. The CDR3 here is CASRGRKNEQYF. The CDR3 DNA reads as TGTGCCAGCAGGGGCAGAAAGAACGAGCAGTACTTC.

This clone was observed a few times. The CDR3 here is CASSIQNYGYTF. CDR3 nucleotides: TGTGCCAGTAGCATTCAGAACTATGGCTACACCTTC. This chain links TRBV19 with TRBJ1-2; D not resolved. CDR1 is LNHDA and CDR2 is SQIVND in the germline V gene (reference sequence). CDR3 length: 12 amino acids. V lost 6 bases, J lost 2 bases, and 7 bases lay in between.

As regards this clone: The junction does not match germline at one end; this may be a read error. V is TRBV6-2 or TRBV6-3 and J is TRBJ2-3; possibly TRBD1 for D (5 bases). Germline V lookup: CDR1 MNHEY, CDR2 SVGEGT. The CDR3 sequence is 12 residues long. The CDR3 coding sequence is TGTGCCAGCAGTTACTCCCGTGACAGTTTCAATTTT. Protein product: CASSYSRDSFNF.

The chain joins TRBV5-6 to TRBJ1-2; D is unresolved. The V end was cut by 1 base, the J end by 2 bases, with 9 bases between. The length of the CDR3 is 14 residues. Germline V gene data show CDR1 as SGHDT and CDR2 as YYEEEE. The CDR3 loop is CASSLYGANYGYTF. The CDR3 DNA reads TGTGCCAGCAGCTTGTATGGAGCCAACTATGGCTACACCTTC.

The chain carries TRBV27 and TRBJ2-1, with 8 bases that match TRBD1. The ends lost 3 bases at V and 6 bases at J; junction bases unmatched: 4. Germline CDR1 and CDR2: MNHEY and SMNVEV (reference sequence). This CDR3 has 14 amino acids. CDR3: CASSFSRGLNEQFF. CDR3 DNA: TGTGCCAGCAGTTTTAGCAGGGGGCTCAATGAGCAGTTCTTC.

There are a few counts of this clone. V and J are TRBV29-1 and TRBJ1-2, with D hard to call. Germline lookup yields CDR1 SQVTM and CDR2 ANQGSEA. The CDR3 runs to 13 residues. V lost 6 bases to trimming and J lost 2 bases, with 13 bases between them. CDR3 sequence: CSVYEGANYGYTF. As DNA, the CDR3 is TGCAGCGTCTACGAGGGCGCGAACTATGGCTACACCTTC.

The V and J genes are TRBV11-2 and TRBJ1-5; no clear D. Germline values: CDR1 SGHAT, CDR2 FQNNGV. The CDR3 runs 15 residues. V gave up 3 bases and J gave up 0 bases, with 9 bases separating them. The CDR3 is CASSLRGNSNQPQHF. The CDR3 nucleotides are TGTGCCAGCAGCTTGAGAGGGAATAGCAATCAGCCCCAGCATTTT.

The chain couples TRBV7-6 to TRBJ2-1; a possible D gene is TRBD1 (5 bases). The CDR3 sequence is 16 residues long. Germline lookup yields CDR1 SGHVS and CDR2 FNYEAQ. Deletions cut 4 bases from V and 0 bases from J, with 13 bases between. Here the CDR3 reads CASSSDSTISYNEQFF. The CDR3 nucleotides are TGTGCCAGCAGCTCCGACAGTACCATCTCCTACAATGAGCAGTTCTTC. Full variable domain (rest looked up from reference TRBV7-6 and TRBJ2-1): GAGVSQSPRYKVTKRGQDVALRCDPISGHVSLYWYRQALGQGPEFLTYFNYEAQQDKSGLPNDRFSAERPEGSISTLTIQRTEQRDSAMYRCASSSDSTISYNEQFFGPGTRLTVL.

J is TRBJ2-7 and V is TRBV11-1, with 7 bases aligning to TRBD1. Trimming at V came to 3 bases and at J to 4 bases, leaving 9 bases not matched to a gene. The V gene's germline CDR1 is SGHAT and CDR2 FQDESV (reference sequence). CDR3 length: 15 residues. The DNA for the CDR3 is TGTGCCAGCAGCTTGGACCCGGGACAGCAGTACGAGCAGTACTTC. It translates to CASSLDPGQQYEQYF.

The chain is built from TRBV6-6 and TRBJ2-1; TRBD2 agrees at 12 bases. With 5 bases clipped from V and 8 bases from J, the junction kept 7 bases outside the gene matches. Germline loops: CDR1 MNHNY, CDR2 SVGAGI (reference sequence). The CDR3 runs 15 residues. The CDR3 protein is CASSTASGGAYEQFF. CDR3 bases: TGTGCCAGCAGTACCGCTAGCGGGGGGGCGTATGAGCAGTTCTTC.

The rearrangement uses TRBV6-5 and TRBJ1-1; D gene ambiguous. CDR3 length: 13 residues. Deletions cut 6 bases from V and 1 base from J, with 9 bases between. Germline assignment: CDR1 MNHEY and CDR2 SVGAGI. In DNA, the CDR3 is TGTGCCAGCAGATGGACTGAGAACACTGAAGCTTTCTTT. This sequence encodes CASRWTENTEAFF.

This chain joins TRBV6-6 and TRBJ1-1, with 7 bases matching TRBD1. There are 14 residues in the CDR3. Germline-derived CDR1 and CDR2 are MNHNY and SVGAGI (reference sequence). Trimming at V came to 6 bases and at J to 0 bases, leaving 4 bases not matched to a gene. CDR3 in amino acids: CASSRDRMNTEAFF. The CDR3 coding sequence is TGTGCCAGCAGCAGGGACAGAATGAACACTGAAGCTTTCTTT.

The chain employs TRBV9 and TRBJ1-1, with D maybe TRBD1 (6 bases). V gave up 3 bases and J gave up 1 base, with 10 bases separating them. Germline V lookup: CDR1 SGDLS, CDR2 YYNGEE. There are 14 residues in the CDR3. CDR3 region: CASSAHRANTEAFF. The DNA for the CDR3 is TGTGCCAGCAGCGCACACAGGGCGAACACTGAAGCTTTCTTT.

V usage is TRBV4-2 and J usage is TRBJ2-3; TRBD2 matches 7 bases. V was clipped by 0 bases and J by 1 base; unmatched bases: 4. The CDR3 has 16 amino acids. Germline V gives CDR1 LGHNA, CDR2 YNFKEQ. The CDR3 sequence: CASSQDHSGGTDTQYF. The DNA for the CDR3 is TGTGCCAGCAGCCAAGATCACAGCGGGGGCACAGATACGCAGTATTTT.

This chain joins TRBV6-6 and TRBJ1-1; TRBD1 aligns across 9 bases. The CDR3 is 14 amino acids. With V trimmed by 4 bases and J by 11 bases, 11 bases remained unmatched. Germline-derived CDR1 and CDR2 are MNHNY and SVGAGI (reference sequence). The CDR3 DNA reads TGTGCCAGCAGTTCTCTCCCCGGGACAGGGATGGCTTTCTTT. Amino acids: CASSSLPGTGMAFF.